Below, 6 T cell receptor beta chains from the same sample are listed, as sequenced in a study of read filtering for tumor transcriptome and immune sequencing. Molecular barcoded adaptors covering alpha/delta and beta/gamma chains were used on roughly 400 ng RNA. TCRdb re-analysed the reads in MiXCR, keeping a single row per CDR3 protein. Counted here are approximately 140,000 distinct CDR3 sequences, about 13% occurring once; the ten biggest clones make up 7% to 9%. The sequenced sample was a population of CD138-negative cells sorted from bone marrow. These receptors came from a donor aged 40 or over with multiple myeloma.

The J gene is TRBJ2-4, the V gene TRBV5-6; the D gene is possibly TRBD2 (5 bases). This CDR3 spans 16 amino acids. Between the trimmed V and J ends, which lost 2 bases and 4 bases, there was a span of 16 bases. CDR1 SGHDT and CDR2 YYEEEE come from the germline V gene. The CDR3 spells CASSLGWRSSKNIQYF. CDR3 DNA: TGTGCCAGCAGCTTAGGATGGAGGAGCTCGAAAAACATTCAGTACTTC. Full variable domain (outside the CDR3, taken from reference TRBV5-6 and TRBJ2-4): DAGVTQSPTHLIKTRGQQVTLRCSPKSGHDTVSWYQQALGQGPQFIFQYYEEEERQRGNFPDRFSGHQFPNYSSELNVNALLLGDSALYLCASSLGWRSSKNIQYFGAGTRLSVL.

This clonotype came up many times. The chain is built from TRBV12-3 or TRBV12-4 and TRBJ2-3, with 7 bases identical to TRBD2. With 2 bases clipped from V and 3 bases from J, the junction kept 5 bases outside the gene matches. The length of the CDR3 is 15 residues. The CDR3 reads CASSLNAGVTDTQYF. DNA of the CDR3: TGTGCCAGCAGTTTAAACGCGGGAGTGACAGATACGCAGTATTTT.

The table lists this clonotype with many counts. The V gene is TRBV7-9, the J gene TRBJ1-1; D might be TRBD1 (6 bases). This CDR3 is built from 14 residues. The V end was cut by 5 bases, the J end by 5 bases, with 15 bases between. Germline lookup yields CDR1 SEHNR and CDR2 FQNEAQ (reference sequence). The CDR3, as DNA: TGTGCCAGCAGCATAGGGGGGCTATCAACTGAAGCTTTCTTT. It yields the protein CASSIGGLSTEAFF.

The chain couples TRBV7-2 to TRBJ2-3, with D perhaps TRBD1 (5 bases). V was shortened by 4 bases and J by 5 bases, with 13 bases between the two germline ends. The CDR3 length is 14 residues. Germline CDR1 reads SGHTA; CDR2 reads FQGNSA. The CDR3: CASSYPRAQDTQYF. Here the CDR3 DNA reads TGTGCCAGCAGCTACCCCAGGGCCCAAGATACGCAGTATTTT.

This clonotype was seen a few times. The chain links TRBV7-9 to TRBJ1-5, with 9 nucleotides matching TRBD1. The CDR3 has 16 residues. V gave up 2 bases and J gave up 4 bases; unmatched junction bases: 6. Germline CDR1 reads SEHNR; CDR2 reads FQNEAQ (reference sequence). The CDR3 sequence: CASSLTGQGINQPQHF. CDR3 sequence (DNA): TGTGCCAGCAGCTTAACCGGACAGGGGATTAATCAGCCCCAGCATTTT.

This clonotype showed up many times. The chain carries TRBV4-1 and TRBJ2-1; unclear D gene. This CDR3 region has 14 residues. The V gene lost 5 bases and the J gene lost 5 bases, with 13 bases spanning the gap. Germline V gene data show CDR1 as MGHRA and CDR2 as YSYEKL. The CDR3 spells CASSTASYDNEQFF. CDR3 sequence (DNA): TGCGCCAGCAGCACCGCATCCTATGACAATGAGCAGTTCTTC.